The clone carrying this T cell receptor beta chain appeared a few times. Its target is unknown. TCRdb re-analysed the reads in MiXCR, keeping a single row per CDR3 protein. The sample includes about 360,000 distinct CDR3 sequences, over 15% of them seen just once. These data originate in a study of T cell repertoires in cytomegalovirus infection. Study background: Shared public TCR beta signatures pointed to both CMV infection and a matching HLA type.

Study findings and constraints: Across the ex vivo response, the dominant clonotypes were HLA-C-restricted CMV-specific TCR beta clonotypes. Of the TCR beta families, the public ones yielded a cumulative frequency that identified carriers of CMV plus the relevant HLA.

The CDR3 loop spans 13 amino acids. Losses at the gene ends were 10 bases for V and 6 bases for J; bases not matched to a gene: 6. Per the germline V gene, CDR1 is LNHDA and CDR2 is SQIVND (reference sequence). Sequencing was performed on PBMCs. This clonotype originated in a human donor in good health (CMV status not recorded). Some clones in this sample may be carry-over from other donors' samples. This chain links TRBV19 with TRBJ1-1, with 12 bases matching TRBD1. Here the CDR3 reads CATAGTGGSEAFF. The CDR3 nucleotides are TGTGCCACCGCCGGGACAGGGGGCTCTGAAGCTTTCTTT. Drawing the rest from reference TRBV19 and TRBJ1-1, the complete variable domain is DGGITQSPKYLFRKEGQNVTLSCEQNLNHDAMYWYRQDPGQGLRLIYYSQIVNDFQKGDIAEGYSVSREKKESFPLTVTSAQKNPTAFYLCATAGTGGSEAFFGQGTRLTVV.